The clone carrying this T cell receptor beta chain was recorded many times. These data originate in a study of T-cell reconstitution after alpha-beta-depleted transplantation in children. Germline assignment: CDR1 SGHDT and CDR2 YYEEEE. The CDR3 spans 16 residues. The V and J ends lost 3 bases and 0 bases respectively, with 13 bases between them. Preparation of the TCRbeta library involved a method that used unique molecular identifiers. TCRdb used MiXCR to reprocess the PCR reads, holding one entry per CDR3 protein. This table has approximately 250,000 distinct CDR3 sequences, more than 7.5% appearing once.

The sample here was PBMCs from the stem cell graft donor, taken from the stem cell graft. The chain joins TRBV5-6 to TRBJ2-1; maybe TRBD2 (6 bases). The source is a human donor who donated a stem cell graft to a child with SCID. The CDR3 DNA sequence: TGTGCCAGCAGCTGGGGGACTTTCCGCTCCTACAATGAGCAGTTCTTC. Protein product: CASSWGTFRSYNEQFF.